This T cell receptor (beta chain) is from a study of blood T cell repertoires in COVID-19. Germline trimming cut 8 bases from V and 9 bases from J; bases unmatched to any gene: 17. Germline V gives CDR1 MGHRA, CDR2 YSYEKL. The CDR3 is 16 residues long. Clones were sequenced by immunoSEQ multiplex PCR, and TCRdb holds only the in-frame ones, with some missing. The table shows about 300,000 clones, with 86% occurring only once. This receptor was obtained from a man between 25 and 39 years old who had recovered from COVID-19. The V call is TRBV4-1, the J call TRBJ2-1; 9 nucleotides align to TRBD2. The material sequenced was PBMCs or T cells enriched from blood (not recorded which). CDR3 in amino acids: CASSSSEAGGPSEQFF. CDR3 in DNA: TGCGCCAGCTCCTCAAGTGAGGCGGGAGGGCCAAGTGAGCAGTTCTTC.